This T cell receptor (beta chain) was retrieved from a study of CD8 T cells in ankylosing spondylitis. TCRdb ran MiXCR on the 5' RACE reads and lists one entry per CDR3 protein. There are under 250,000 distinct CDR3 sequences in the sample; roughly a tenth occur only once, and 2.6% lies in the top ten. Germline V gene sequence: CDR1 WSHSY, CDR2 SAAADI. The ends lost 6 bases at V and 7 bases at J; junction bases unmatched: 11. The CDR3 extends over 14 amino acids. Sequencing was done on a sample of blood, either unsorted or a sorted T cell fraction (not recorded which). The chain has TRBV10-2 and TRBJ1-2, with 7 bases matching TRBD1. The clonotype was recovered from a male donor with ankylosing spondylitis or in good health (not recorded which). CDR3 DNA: TGCGCCAGCAGAAGAGATACAGGGGAGGGTGGCTACACCTTC. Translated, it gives CASRRDTGEGGYTF.